This T cell receptor (beta chain) was recovered during a study of OX40 agonist ivuxolimab in advanced cancers. Study summary: Patients in the trial were receiving intravenous ivuxolimab every 2 weeks, at doses of 0.01 to 10 mg/kg.

The repertoire was sequenced with immunoSEQ multiplex PCR; TCRdb's copy has only in-frame clones and lacks some. Of around 80,000 clones in the sample, about 87% were seen once. This CDR3 is 15 amino acids long. V dropped 6 bases and J dropped 0 bases, with 9 bases sitting between them. Germline V gene data show CDR1 as MNHNS and CDR2 as SASEGT. The TCR comes from an adult with an advanced solid tumor such as melanoma, head and neck, liver or kidney cancer. V and J are TRBV6-1 and TRBJ2-6; D gene uncertain. The starting material was CD4+ or CD8+ T cells sorted from blood, obtained in a trial of the OX40 agonist ivuxolimab. The chain's CDR3 is CASSLGGSGANVLTF. Written as DNA, the CDR3 is TGTGCCAGCAGCCTGGGCGGCTCTGGGGCCAACGTCCTGACTTTC.